This entry lists 19 T cell receptor beta chains sequenced from one sample in a study of Ad26.COV2.S vaccination and SARS-CoV-2 variants. Assay: immunoSEQ multiplex PCR; the TCRdb copy retains only in-frame clones and omits some. This table holds about 140,000 clones, roughly 89% found once. The sequences come from peripheral blood, collected after recovery from COVID-19. The receptors come from a human donor who had recovered from COVID-19.

V is TRBV20-1 and J is TRBJ2-5; unclear D gene. Per the germline V gene, CDR1 is DFQATT and CDR2 is SNEGSKA (reference sequence). The CDR3 contains 11 residues. The V end lost 3 bases, the J end lost 5 bases, and 7 bases lay between the germline ends. CDR3 loop: CSASSGETQYF. The CDR3 DNA reads TGCAGTGCTAGTTCTGGGGAGACCCAGTACTTC.

The chain combines TRBV24-1 with TRBJ2-7, with 11 bases matching TRBD1. CDR3 size: 17 residues. The ends lost 4 bases at V and 7 bases at J; junction bases unmatched: 14. In germline, CDR1 is KGHDR, CDR2 SFDVKD. CDR3 sequence reads: CATSDPRSGTGGIEQYF. In DNA form, the CDR3 reads TGTGCCACCAGTGACCCCCGTTCCGGGACAGGGGGTATAGAGCAGTACTTC.

This chain connects TRBV6-5 to TRBJ2-5; a possible D gene is TRBD2 (5 bases). V lost 8 bases and J 3 bases, leaving 19 bases between the germline ends. Germline CDR1 reads MNHEY; CDR2 reads SVGAGI. CDR3 length equals 15 residues. CDR3 amino acids: CASSRWAVGKETQYF. Here the CDR3 DNA reads TGTGCCAGCTCAAGATGGGCTGTCGGGAAAGAGACCCAGTACTTC.

CDR3 in DNA: TGTGCCAGCAAAGGTAGCGGGGTTTACGAGCAGTACTTC. As protein: CASKGSGVYEQYF. The chain recombines TRBV6-1 with TRBJ2-7; 8 bases map to TRBD2. V lost 7 bases, J lost 4 bases, and 6 bases stayed unmatched. The germline gives CDR1 MNHNS, CDR2 SASEGT. The CDR3 is 13 amino acids.

The chain recombines TRBV10-2 with TRBJ1-1, with D maybe TRBD1 (5 bases). Germline lookup yields CDR1 WSHSY and CDR2 SAAADI. V lost 11 bases and J 3 bases, leaving 22 bases between the germline ends. The CDR3 is 15 amino acids. The CDR3 region has the DNA TGCGCCGCATGGGGAGGGGAATCCGGGGACACTGAAGCTTTCTTT. Translated, it gives CAAWGGESGDTEAFF.

The chain joins TRBV19 to TRBJ2-2; TRBD2 might be the D (6 bases). V shed 3 bases and J shed 4 bases, with 15 bases lying between them. Per the germline V gene, CDR1 is LNHDA and CDR2 is SQIVND (reference sequence). The CDR3 loop spans 16 amino acids. As DNA, the CDR3 is TGTGCCAGTAGTATGAGGGGCCTGGGGGGCACCGGGGAGCTGTTTTTT. It specifies CASSMRGLGGTGELFF.

The chain recombines TRBV28 with TRBJ2-7; TRBD2 might be the D (5 bases). Germline V gives CDR1 MDHEN, CDR2 SYDVKM. V was shortened by 6 bases and J by 4 bases, with 10 bases between the two germline ends. CDR3 size: 12 residues. The CDR3 is CASSPREYEQYF. The CDR3 coding sequence is TGTGCCAGCAGCCCGAGGGAGTACGAGCAGTACTTC.

The CDR3 bases are TGTGCCAGCTCACCTCTGGGAGGGCAAGAGACCCAGTACTTC. Amino acid sequence: CASSPLGGQETQYF. The V call is TRBV18, the J call TRBJ2-5; 7 positions match TRBD2. Per the germline V gene, CDR1 is KGHSH and CDR2 is LQKENI. The CDR3 contains 14 residues. V lost 3 bases and J lost 2; bases outside the gene matches: 3.

This sequence joins TRBV3-1 (or the pseudogene TRBV3-2) and TRBJ1-2, with D maybe TRBD1 (5 bases). Germline assignment: CDR1 LGHDT and CDR2 YNNKEL (reference sequence). Trimming left V 2 bases short and J 7 bases short, with 14 bases between. This CDR3 contains 14 residues. The CDR3 DNA sequence: TGTGCCAGCAGCCAAATACAGGAGGCAGGTGGCTACACCTTC. Translated, it gives CASSQIQEAGGYTF.

The chain has TRBV15 and TRBJ2-2; 10 bases agree with TRBD2. Germline V lookup: CDR1 LNHNV, CDR2 YYDKDF (reference sequence). The trim removed 8 bases at V and 4 bases at J, leaving 10 bases unmatched. The CDR3 covers 16 residues. The CDR3 nucleotides are TGTGCCACCCGCCCTGGGACTAGCGATAGCACCGGGGAGCTGTTTTTT. Its translation is CATRPGTSDSTGELFF.

This chain connects TRBV5-6 to TRBJ1-1; D might be TRBD1 (5 bases). The CDR3 consists of 14 residues. Germline V gene sequence: CDR1 SGHDT, CDR2 YYEEEE. V dropped 6 bases and J dropped 1 base, with 13 bases sitting between them. The CDR3 DNA reads as TGTGCCAGCATCCGATACGGGGGGAACACTGAAGCTTTCTTT. Its protein product is CASIRYGGNTEAFF.

This chain connects TRBV15 to TRBJ2-3; D might be TRBD1 (6 bases). Germline V lookup: CDR1 LNHNV, CDR2 YYDKDF (reference sequence). The length of the CDR3 is 15 residues. Between the trimmed V and J ends, which lost 5 bases and 5 bases, there was a span of 17 bases. In nucleotides, the CDR3 is TGTGCCACCAGCGCCGGACAGATTGTTGGAGATACGCAGTATTTT. Protein: CATSAGQIVGDTQYF.

The V and J genes are TRBV11-3 and TRBJ2-3; D may be TRBD1 (6 bases). In germline, CDR1 is SGHNT, CDR2 YENEEA. The CDR3 has 15 residues. The V end lost 5 bases, the J end lost 1 base, and 13 bases lay between the germline ends. CDR3 bases: TGTGCCAGCAGCCATGGACAGTCCCGCACAGATACGCAGTATTTT. This translates into CASSHGQSRTDTQYF. Using reference TRBV11-3 and TRBJ2-3 for the parts outside the CDR3, the full variable domain is EAGVVQSPRYKIIEKKQPVAFWCNPISGHNTLYWYLQNLGQGPELLIRYENEEAVDDSQLPKDRFSAERLKGVDSTLKIQPAELGDSAVYLCASSHGQSRTDTQYFGPGTRLTVL.

The chain is built from TRBV6-2 or TRBV6-3 and TRBJ2-1; D not resolved. The CDR3 is made up of 14 amino acids. Germline CDR1 is MNHEY and CDR2 is SVGEGT. Trimming removed 5 bases at V and 6 bases at J, with 14 bases between. Here the CDR3 DNA reads TGTGCCAGCAGTACCCTTTTGGGATTCAATGAGCAGTTCTTC. This codes for CASSTLLGFNEQFF.

The CDR3 loop reads CASSKEAGSSYEQYF. DNA of the CDR3: TGTGCCAGCAGCAAAGAGGCAGGCAGCTCCTACGAGCAGTACTTC. The chain couples TRBV21-1 to TRBJ2-7; the table's TRBD1 call for D was not verified on the DNA. TRBV21-1 is designated a pseudogene. This CDR3 region has 15 residues.

V is TRBV19 and J is TRBJ2-7; the D gene could be TRBD1 or TRBD2 (7 bases each). Germline values: CDR1 LNHDA, CDR2 SQIVND (reference sequence). The CDR3 has 14 amino acids. Trimming took off 4 bases at V and 2 bases at J, with 12 bases between the two ends. The CDR3 sequence is CASSKTGTTYEQYF. The CDR3 bases are TGTGCCAGTAGTAAGACAGGGACTACCTACGAGCAGTACTTC.

This chain joins TRBV28 and TRBJ2-7, with 9 bases that match TRBD2. The CDR3 length is 18 residues. After removal of 7 bases from V and 1 base from J, the junction contained 17 bases not matched to a gene. Looked up from germline, CDR1 is MDHEN and CDR2 is SYDVKM. CDR3 in DNA: TGTGCCAGCACCCCGCGGGCCATTAGCGGGGGCCGTTCCTACGAGCAGTACTTC. Translated, it gives CASTPRAISGGRSYEQYF.

This clone was counted once. J is TRBJ1-2 and V is TRBV2; D not resolved. Germline CDR1 is SNHLY and CDR2 is FYNNEI. V gave up 2 bases and J gave up 7 bases, with 20 bases separating them. The length of the CDR3 is 16 residues. DNA for the CDR3: TGTGCCAGCAGTGAATCTGTGGCGGGAGTTCCTAGTGGCTACACCTTC. Protein product: CASSESVAGVPSGYTF. Full variable domain (outside the CDR3, taken from reference TRBV2 and TRBJ1-2): EPEVTQTPSHQVTQMGQEVILRCVPISNHLYFYWYRQILGQKVEFLVSFYNNEISEKSEIFDDQFSVERPDGSNFTLKIRSTKLEDSAMYFCASSESVAGVPSGYTFGSGTRLTVV.

CDR3 in DNA: TGTGCCACCAGCAGAGGGTCGCGGCAGGGCAAAAGCGAGCAGTACTTC. This gives the protein CATSRGSRQGKSEQYF. The V gene is TRBV15, the J gene TRBJ2-7; D is possibly TRBD1 (5 bases). This CDR3 comprises 16 residues. Between the trimmed V and J ends, which lost 1 base and 6 bases, there was a span of 19 bases. The V gene's germline CDR1 is LNHNV and CDR2 YYDKDF (reference sequence).